This T cell receptor (beta chain) comes out of a study of blood T cell repertoires in COVID-19. The CDR3 contains 13 residues. J was trimmed by 1 base and V by 7 bases; bases with no gene match: 2. Per germline, CDR1 MNHEY and CDR2 SMNVEV (reference sequence). Only in-frame clones appear in the TCRdb table, and some are missing; sequencing was by immunoSEQ multiplex PCR. The sample records over 200,000 clones, 75% to 90% being singletons. The TCR comes from a woman in her 30s who had been exposed to COVID-19. V gene TRBV27 combines with J gene TRBJ1-1; 8 bases fit TRBD1. Sequencing was performed on PBMCs or T cells enriched from blood (not recorded which). Here the CDR3 reads CASKTGGNTEAFF. The CDR3 DNA sequence: TGTGCCAGCAAAACAGGGGGGAACACTGAAGCTTTCTTT.